This TCR beta chain was sequenced during a study of T cell changes during pregnancy in multiple sclerosis. Produced via immunoSEQ multiplex PCR; TCRdb's table is partial and in-frame only. The sample records under 85,000 clones, 80% to 95% being singletons. V dropped 8 bases and J dropped 0 bases, with 14 bases sitting between them. The germline CDR1 and CDR2 sequences are MDHEN and SYDVKM. The CDR3 contains 15 residues. This rearrangement joins TRBV28 to TRBJ1-5; D is unclear. This clonotype originated in a female donor with multiple sclerosis, enrolled in a pregnancy study. Here the sequenced sample was CD4+ T cells from peripheral blood mononuclear cells, taken in the second trimester of pregnancy. Here the CDR3 reads CASGSPDYSNQPQHF. The CDR3 DNA follows: TGTGCCAGCGGAAGTCCGGACTATAGCAATCAGCCCCAGCATTTT.